This T cell receptor (beta chain) derives from a study of a mutant IDH1 vaccine in newly diagnosed glioma. Specified time point: week 11, during vaccination. Doses comprised 300 ug of mutant IDH1 20-mer peptide each, plus topical imiquimod. Remarks on this clone: Its matching antigen is unknown.

Profiling relied on immunoSEQ multiplex PCR, and the TCRdb table lists in-frame clones only, not all of them. The sample carries around 130,000 clones, roughly 75% recorded once. CDR3 size: 15 residues. With 5 bases removed from V and 1 base from J, the gap between germline ends came to 14 bases. CDR1 is LNHNV and CDR2 is YYDKDF in the germline V gene (reference sequence). The receptor's source is a man in his forties or fifties with glioma. The sample here was PBMCs, taken from a glioma patient whose treatment included an IDH1 peptide vaccine. This chain uses TRBV15 with TRBJ1-1; D is undetermined. For the CDR3, the DNA is TGTGCCACCAGCTCACGACTCGGCCGGAACACTGAAGCTTTCTTT. Residues: CATSSRLGRNTEAFF. Full variable domain (rest looked up from reference TRBV15 and TRBJ1-1): DAMVIQNPRYQVTQFGKPVTLSCSQTLNHNVMYWYQQKSSQAPKLLFHYYDKDFNNEADTPDNFQSRRPNTSFCFLDIRSPGLGDTAMYLCATSSRLGRNTEAFFGQGTRLTVV.